A single sample is the source of the 28 T cell receptor beta chains below, sequenced in a study of CD8 T cells in ankylosing spondylitis. Study-wide points: For ankylosing spondylitis blood, a TCR beta motif of 7 to 9 highly homologous variants appeared characteristic.

No antigen has been assigned to these receptors. TCRdb recomputed calls from the 5' RACE reads with MiXCR, one row per CDR3 protein. The data show some 700,000 distinct CDR3 sequences, around a fifth seen once. The material sequenced was blood, either unsorted or a sorted T cell fraction (not recorded which). Every receptor here comes from a male donor with ankylosing spondylitis.

This clonotype was counted only a few times. The rearrangement uses TRBV7-9 and TRBJ2-3; D is unclear. CDR1 is SEHNR, CDR2 FQNEAQ, per germline (reference sequence). CDR3 size: 16 residues. The ends were cut back, 5 bases at V and 0 bases at J, with 15 bases in the middle. DNA for the CDR3: TGTGCCAGCAGCCAACCAAAAGGGAAGAGCACAGATACGCAGTATTTT. Its translation: CASSQPKGKSTDTQYF.

This clonotype was observed many times. The chain couples TRBV12-3 or TRBV12-4 to TRBJ2-7, with D uncertain. V was pared by 1 base and J by 7 bases, with 8 bases between. The CDR3 is 12 amino acids. CDR3 nucleotide sequence: TGTGCCAGCAGTTTAGGTTATGTTGAGCAGTACTTC. Protein product: CASSLGYVEQYF.

This clonotype was observed a handful of times. CDR3 coding DNA: TGTGCCAGCAGTAGAGGACAGGTTAGGGTCACTGAAGCTTTCTTT. Protein sequence: CASSRGQVRVTEAFF. The chain carries TRBV12-3 or TRBV12-4 and TRBJ1-1; 7 bases are shared with TRBD1. The CDR3 is 15 amino acids. J lost 4 bases, V lost 5 bases, and 10 bases had no gene match.

The chain carries TRBV5-1 and TRBJ1-3, with TRBD1 matching 7 bases. The CDR3 has 14 residues. Per germline, CDR1 SGHRS and CDR2 YFSETQ. J gave up 2 bases and V 4 bases, and 3 bases lay outside the gene matches. The DNA for the CDR3 is TGCGCCAGCAGCGGAGACAGGGCTGGAAACACCATATATTTT. As protein: CASSGDRAGNTIYF.

The chain links TRBV9 to TRBJ1-3, with 10 bases aligning to TRBD1. The CDR3 has 15 amino acids. Germline values: CDR1 SGDLS, CDR2 YYNGEE. The junction had 7 bases not matched to a gene; V was cut back by 4 bases and J by 6 bases. As DNA, the CDR3 is TGTGCCAGCAGCACCACCGGGACAGGGGCAAACACCATATATTTT. Translation: CASSTTGTGANTIYF. The variable domain in full, completed from reference TRBV9 and TRBJ1-3, reads DSGVTQTPKHLITATGQRVTLRCSPRSGDLSVYWYQQSLDQGLQFLIQYYNGEERAKGNILERFSAQQFPDLHSELNLSSLELGDSALYFCASSTTGTGANTIYFGEGSWLTVV.

This clonotype turned up a few times. This chain connects TRBV2 to TRBJ2-7, with D possibly being TRBD1 (7 bases). In germline, CDR1 is SNHLY, CDR2 FYNNEI. The CDR3 spans 14 residues. The V end lost 2 bases, the J end lost 5 bases, and 13 bases lay between the germline ends. CDR3 bases: TGTGCCAGCAGTGAACGGGCAGGGGGGAACGAGCAGTACTTC. Translation: CASSERAGGNEQYF.

The CDR3 nucleotides are TGCAGTGCAAGGACTAGCGGGAGGTTGAACGAGCAGTACTTC. Protein: CSARTSGRLNEQYF. This chain links TRBV20-1 with TRBJ2-7, with 14 bases aligning to TRBD2. Germline-derived CDR1 and CDR2 are DFQATT and SNEGSKA (reference sequence). This CDR3 is built from 14 residues. V lost 6 bases and J lost 5; bases outside the gene matches: 6.

The table lists this clonotype with a few counts. The rearrangement links TRBV6-5 to TRBJ2-5, with 14 positions matching TRBD2. Germline V gives CDR1 MNHEY, CDR2 SVGAGI. The V segment lost 2 bases and the J segment 1 base; nucleotides outside the gene matches: 3. The length of the CDR3 is 17 residues. DNA of the CDR3: TGTGCCAGCAGTTACGCCGGGACTAGCGGGGGCCAAGAGACCCAGTACTTC. Protein: CASSYAGTSGGQETQYF.

The chain uses TRBV4-1 and TRBJ2-1; D possibly corresponds to TRBD2 (6 bases). Germline CDR1 reads MGHRA; CDR2 reads YSYEKL. V lost 4 bases to trimming and J lost 0 bases, with 22 bases between them. This CDR3 contains 19 residues. CDR3: CASSRVLGLASSSYNEQFF. CDR3 sequence (DNA): TGCGCCAGCAGCCGCGTCCTTGGGCTAGCGTCGAGCTCCTACAATGAGCAGTTCTTC.

The chain combines TRBV12-3 or TRBV12-4 with TRBJ2-7, with TRBD2 as a possible D gene (5 bases). V lost 5 bases and J 4 bases, leaving 15 bases between the germline ends. The CDR3 loop spans 14 amino acids. CDR3 region: CASSPDFPPYEQYF. In nucleotides, the CDR3 is TGTGCCAGCAGTCCGGACTTCCCCCCTTACGAGCAGTACTTC.

This clonotype showed up just once. The V gene is TRBV28, the J gene TRBJ2-5; 7 bases line up with TRBD1. The CDR3 contains 15 residues. V dropped 4 bases and J dropped 3; count of bases not matched to a gene: 8. From germline, CDR1 is MDHEN and CDR2 SYDVKM. CDR3 region: CASSSGQPGEETQYF. The CDR3 bases are TGTGCCAGCAGTTCGGGACAGCCAGGGGAAGAGACCCAGTACTTC. Variable domain in full (rest from reference TRBV28 and TRBJ2-5): DVKVTQSSRYLVKRTGEKVFLECVQDMDHENMFWYRQDPGLGLRLIYFSYDVKMKEKGDIPEGYSVSREKKERFSLILESASTNQTSMYLCASSSGQPGEETQYFGPGTRLLVL.

Only a few counts were recorded for this clonotype. This chain uses TRBV18 with TRBJ1-5; 9 bases agree with TRBD1. The germline CDR1 and CDR2 sequences are KGHSH and LQKENI. This CDR3 comprises 15 residues. Germline trimming cut 6 bases from V and 6 bases from J; bases unmatched to any gene: 9. CDR3 bases: TGTGCCAGCTCGGACGGACAGGGGCAGGGTCAGCCCCAGCATTTT. This sequence encodes CASSDGQGQGQPQHF. Complete variable domain (other parts from reference TRBV18 and TRBJ1-5): NAGVMQNPRHLVRRRGQEARLRCSPMKGHSHVYWYRQLPEEGLKFMVYLQKENIIDESGMPKERFSAEFPKEGPSILRIQQVVRGDSAAYFCASSDGQGQGQPQHFGDGTRLSIL.

This chain connects TRBV9 to TRBJ2-2; D remains unclear. CDR3 length equals 15 residues. Germline values: CDR1 SGDLS, CDR2 YYNGEE. Trimming pared 4 bases from V and 0 bases from J, leaving 10 bases between. CDR3 protein: CASSLYDPNTGELFF. The CDR3 nucleotides are TGTGCCAGCAGCCTATACGACCCGAACACCGGGGAGCTGTTTTTT.

This clonotype appeared once. One end of the junction is discordant with germline, which a read error may explain. V usage is TRBV7-7 and J usage is TRBJ1-2; TRBD1 agrees at 9 bases. Per germline, CDR1 SSHAT and CDR2 FNYEAQ (reference sequence). The CDR3 loop spans 15 amino acids. The CDR3: CASSGRTGANYGYAF. The CDR3 DNA reads as TGTGCTAGCAGCGGACGGACAGGGGCTAACTATGGCTACGCCTTC.

This clonotype has a handful of counts. The CDR3 DNA follows: TGTGCCAGCAGTTTAACGTATGAGCAGTTCTTC. It is translated as CASSLTYEQFF. The rearrangement joins TRBV12-3 or TRBV12-4 to TRBJ2-1; D gene uncertain. Trimming stripped 2 bases from V and 8 bases from J, with 4 bases between. The CDR3 extends over 11 amino acids.

This clonotype has only a few counts. J is TRBJ2-5 and V is TRBV2; 10 bases map to TRBD2. Germline V lookup: CDR1 SNHLY, CDR2 FYNNEI. Losses at the gene ends were 6 bases for V and 0 bases for J; bases not matched to a gene: 4. CDR3 length: 15 residues. The CDR3 here is CASRALAGHQETQYF. CDR3 in DNA: TGTGCCAGCAGGGCACTAGCGGGGCACCAAGAGACCCAGTACTTC.

The V call is TRBV20-1, the J call TRBJ2-7; D remains ambiguous. This CDR3 has 15 amino acids. The V and J ends lost 0 bases and 1 base respectively, with 13 bases between them. Per the germline V gene, CDR1 is DFQATT and CDR2 is SNEGSKA (reference sequence). The CDR3 DNA follows: TGCAGTGCTAGAGATTGGAACGGGCGGTCCTACGAGCAGTACTTC. It is translated as CSARDWNGRSYEQYF.

The genes are TRBV5-1 and TRBJ2-2, with 10 bases matching TRBD1. The CDR3 totals 16 residues. V lost 0 bases, J lost 6 bases, and 5 bases stayed unmatched. CDR1 SGHRS and CDR2 YFSETQ come from the germline V gene. The CDR3 reads CASSLVVTGGSGELFF. For the CDR3, the DNA is TGCGCCAGCAGCTTGGTTGTGACAGGGGGCTCCGGGGAGCTGTTTTTT.

V usage is TRBV27 and J usage is TRBJ1-2; D perhaps matches TRBD1 (5 bases). The V end was cut by 6 bases, the J end by 5 bases, with 13 bases between. CDR1 is MNHEY, CDR2 SMNVEV, per germline (reference sequence). The CDR3 is made up of 13 amino acids. DNA of the CDR3: TGTGCCAGCAGCGTCGGGGGTGGGTATGGCTACACCTTC. This gives the protein CASSVGGGYGYTF.

The chain is built from TRBV5-1 and TRBJ2-1, with D perhaps TRBD1 (5 bases). Trimming stripped 0 bases from V and 8 bases from J, with 18 bases between. This CDR3 is 16 amino acids long. Germline CDR1 SGHRS, CDR2 YFSETQ. CDR3 loop: CASSLAPTEYQHEQFF. DNA of the CDR3: TGCGCCAGCAGCTTGGCTCCGACAGAATATCAACATGAGCAGTTCTTC.

CDR3 nucleotides: TGTGCCAGCAGTCCCCAACGGGGGTTGGGCACTGAAGCTTTCTTT. It yields the protein CASSPQRGLGTEAFF. The gene calls are TRBV25-1 and TRBJ1-1, with D perhaps TRBD1 (5 bases). This CDR3 comprises 15 residues. Per the germline V gene, CDR1 is MGHDK and CDR2 is SYGVNS. V lost 5 bases, J lost 4 bases, and 17 bases lay in between.

This clonotype was detected a few times. The chain uses TRBV7-6 and TRBJ1-1; the D is unclear. CDR1 is SGHVS and CDR2 is FNYEAQ in the germline V gene. Trimming cost V 4 bases and J 1 base, with 10 bases left between them. The CDR3 spans 14 residues. For the CDR3, the DNA is TGTGCCAGCAGCTCAGTGAGAGGGAACACTGAAGCTTTCTTT. This gives the protein CASSSVRGNTEAFF.

There are a few counts of this clonotype. CDR3 amino acids: CASSEPNNSPLHF. The DNA of the CDR3 is TGCGCCAGCAGTGAGCCAAATAATTCACCCCTCCACTTT. The chain has TRBV10-2 and TRBJ1-6; D is ambiguous. Germline assignment: CDR1 WSHSY and CDR2 SAAADI. The CDR3 runs 13 residues. V gave up 2 bases and J gave up 5 bases, with 4 bases separating them.

In its sample, this clonotype was seen a few times. The J gene is TRBJ2-3, the V gene TRBV20-1; D is uncertain. The V end was cut by 1 base, the J end by 6 bases, with 11 bases between. Germline V gene data show CDR1 as DFQATT and CDR2 as SNEGSKA (reference sequence). This CDR3 comprises 13 residues. CDR3 amino acids: CSARVAPGDTQYF. The CDR3 region has the DNA TGCAGTGCTAGAGTAGCACCCGGGGATACGCAGTATTTT.

A few counts support this clonotype. The chain combines TRBV6-5 with TRBJ1-1; no clear D. This CDR3 is built from 14 residues. V was pared by 2 bases and J by 3 bases, with 10 bases between. Germline CDR1 is MNHEY and CDR2 is SVGAGI. The CDR3 loop reads CASSYAPGDTEAFF. CDR3 sequence (DNA): TGTGCCAGCAGTTACGCCCCCGGGGACACTGAAGCTTTCTTT.

The V and J genes are TRBV30 and TRBJ1-2; D not resolved. CDR1 is GTSNPN, CDR2 SVGIG, per germline (reference sequence). There are 12 residues in the CDR3. Trimming cost V 7 bases and J 2 bases, with 11 bases left between them. CDR3 amino acids: CASYRPNYGYTF. In DNA, the CDR3 is TGTGCCTCATATAGGCCCAACTATGGCTACACCTTC.

This clonotype was seen only a few times. An end of the junction does not agree with germline; a read error may underlie this. The chain is built from TRBV20-1 and TRBJ2-5, with a weak D call TRBD2 (6 bases). The germline V gene has CDR1 DFQATT and CDR2 SNEGSKA (reference sequence). This CDR3 region has 12 residues. CDR3 coding DNA: TGCAGTGCTAGAGAGGCGGGAACCCTCCCTCTATTC. This sequence encodes CSAREAGTLPLF.

V usage is TRBV20-1 and J usage is TRBJ1-1; TRBD1 aligns across 8 bases. Germline V gene data show CDR1 as DFQATT and CDR2 as SNEGSKA (reference sequence). After removal of 0 bases from V and 3 bases from J, the junction contained 9 bases not matched to a gene. This CDR3 spans 16 amino acids. The CDR3 region is CSARDKTGGADTEAFF. As DNA, the CDR3 is TGCAGTGCTAGAGATAAAACAGGGGGGGCGGACACTGAAGCTTTCTTT.